This is a list of T cell receptor beta chains from one sample in a study of blood T cell repertoires in COVID-19. Only in-frame clones appear in the TCRdb table, and some are missing; sequencing was by immunoSEQ multiplex PCR. Of a few hundred thousand clones in the sample, approximately 90% were seen once. Material for sequencing was peripheral blood. The receptors shown here come from a man younger than 40 who had recovered from COVID-19. CDR3s include the opening cysteine and the closing phenylalanine or tryptophan. D genes are given only for firm matches. Size tells how often a clone was seen (once, few, many) or the class of an expanded clone, and some rows leave it out.

clone_size: NA; j_call: TRBJ1-1; d_call: TRBD1; v_call: TRBV16; cdr3_nt: TGTGCCAGCAGCCAATTGACAGGGGGAAACACTGAAGCTTTCTTT; cdr3_aa: CASSQLTGGNTEAFF
clone_size: many; j_call: TRBJ2-6; d_call: NA; v_call: TRBV4-2; cdr3_nt: TGTGCCAGCAGCCAGAGCGACTCCTCTGGGGCCAACGTCCTGACTTTC; cdr3_aa: CASSQSDSSGANVLTF
clone_size: NA; j_call: TRBJ2-5; d_call: TRBD2; v_call: TRBV5-1; cdr3_nt: TGCGCCAGCAGCTTGGCGGTAGCGGGGGGGCCGGGGGAGACCCAGTACTTC; cdr3_aa: CASSLAVAGGPGETQYF
clone_size: NA; j_call: TRBJ1-5; d_call: TRBD1; v_call: TRBV6-5; cdr3_nt: TGTGCCAGCAGTAACGGACAGGGGGGCGAGCCCCAGCATTTT; cdr3_aa: CASSNGQGGEPQHF
clone_size: NA; j_call: TRBJ2-7; d_call: NA; v_call: TRBV7-2; cdr3_nt: TGTGCCAGCAGCTTAGTTCGGACAGCGAACCCAAGGACCTACGAGCAGTACTTC; cdr3_aa: CASSLVRTANPRTYEQYF
clone_size: NA; j_call: TRBJ1-2; d_call: NA; v_call: TRBV11-2; cdr3_nt: TGTGCCAGCAGCTTGGAGGCGGGGCAGTATGGCTACACCTTC; cdr3_aa: CASSLEAGQYGYTF
clone_size: NA; j_call: TRBJ1-5; d_call: TRBD1; v_call: TRBV3-1/TRBV3-2; cdr3_nt: TGTGCCAGCAACAACAGGGGTAGCAATCAGCCCCAGCATTTT; cdr3_aa: CASNNRGSNQPQHF
clone_size: NA; j_call: TRBJ2-7; d_call: NA; v_call: TRBV6-5; cdr3_nt: TGTGCCAGCAGTTACGGACAGCTCTACGAGCAGTACTTC; cdr3_aa: CASSYGQLYEQYF
clone_size: NA; j_call: TRBJ1-6; d_call: TRBD1; v_call: TRBV6-6; cdr3_nt: TGTGCCAGCAGCTTGGGACAGGGGGATTCACCCCTCCACTTT; cdr3_aa: CASSLGQGDSPLHF
clone_size: NA; j_call: TRBJ2-1; d_call: NA; v_call: TRBV2; cdr3_nt: TGTGCCAGCAGAGAGAGCAACGGGGGGCCCCGTTCCGAGCAGTTCTTC; cdr3_aa: CASRESNGGPRSEQFF
clone_size: once; j_call: TRBJ2-3; d_call: TRBD2; v_call: TRBV12-3/TRBV12-4; cdr3_nt: TGTGCCAGCACCGCCGGGACTAGCTCTCAGTATTTT; cdr3_aa: CASTAGTSSQYF
clone_size: NA; j_call: TRBJ2-1; d_call: TRBD1; v_call: TRBV5-6; cdr3_nt: TGTGCCAGCAGCTCCCCGAAGGGACAGTACAATGAGCAGTTCTTC; cdr3_aa: CASSSPKGQYNEQFF
clone_size: NA; j_call: TRBJ1-6; d_call: NA; v_call: TRBV12-3/TRBV12-4; cdr3_nt: TGTGCCAGCAGTCCCCTCTACAGGGTACCCCTCCACTTT; cdr3_aa: CASSPLYRVPLHF
clone_size: NA; j_call: TRBJ2-2; d_call: NA; v_call: TRBV5-4; cdr3_nt: TGTGCCAGCAGCTATTGGAGGGGGCTATTAACCGGGGAGCTGTTTTTT; cdr3_aa: CASSYWRGLLTGELFF
clone_size: NA; j_call: TRBJ2-3; d_call: NA; v_call: TRBV5-1; cdr3_nt: TGCGCCAGCAGCTCGGGCACAGGCTCCGTGACAGATACGCAGTATTTT; cdr3_aa: CASSSGTGSVTDTQYF
clone_size: NA; j_call: TRBJ2-1; d_call: NA; v_call: TRBV9; cdr3_nt: TGTGCCAGCAGCGTAGCTACCCCGGGGAACGAGGCTAATGAGCAGTTCTTC; cdr3_aa: CASSVATPGNEANEQFF
clone_size: few; j_call: TRBJ2-2; d_call: NA; v_call: TRBV29-1; cdr3_nt: TGCAGCGTTTCGGCAGGGTTCACCGGGGAGCTGTTTTTT; cdr3_aa: CSVSAGFTGELFF
clone_size: NA; j_call: TRBJ2-7; d_call: NA; v_call: TRBV19; cdr3_nt: TGTGCCAGTAGTATTTCCAGAGGCTACGAGCAGTACTTC; cdr3_aa: CASSISRGYEQYF
clone_size: NA; j_call: TRBJ2-7; d_call: NA; v_call: TRBV6-5; cdr3_nt: TGTGCCAGCAGTAATCCGATTCGGGGGGCCCACGAGCAGTACTTC; cdr3_aa: CASSNPIRGAHEQYF
clone_size: NA; j_call: TRBJ1-2; d_call: NA; v_call: TRBV7-5; cdr3_nt: TGTGTCAGAAGCCAGAGGCAGGGGCGATGTGGCTACACCTTC; cdr3_aa: CVRSQRQGRCGYTF
clone_size: NA; j_call: TRBJ2-7; d_call: TRBD2; v_call: TRBV5-1; cdr3_nt: TGCGCCAGCAGCTTGAATACGGGGGGCTCCTACGAGCAGTACTTC; cdr3_aa: CASSLNTGGSYEQYF
clone_size: NA; j_call: TRBJ1-4; d_call: TRBD1; v_call: TRBV3-1/TRBV3-2; cdr3_nt: TGTGCCAGCAGTCCACAGGGGAGGGAAAAACTGTTTTTT; cdr3_aa: CASSPQGREKLFF
clone_size: NA; j_call: TRBJ2-3; d_call: TRBD2; v_call: TRBV3-1/TRBV3-2; cdr3_nt: TGTGCCAGCAGCCAAGAAAGCCTAGCGGGGGGAACAGATACGCAGTATTTT; cdr3_aa: CASSQESLAGGTDTQYF
clone_size: NA; j_call: TRBJ1-5; d_call: NA; v_call: TRBV19; cdr3_nt: TGTGCCAGTAGTATTATTACGATGTACAACAATCAGCCCCAGCATTTT; cdr3_aa: CASSIITMYNNQPQHF
clone_size: NA; j_call: TRBJ2-7; d_call: NA; v_call: TRBV9; cdr3_nt: TGTGCCAGCAGCGCGACTCAGGGGTTGAGCGAGCAGTACTTC; cdr3_aa: CASSATQGLSEQYF
clone_size: NA; j_call: TRBJ2-5; d_call: NA; v_call: TRBV24-1; cdr3_nt: TGTGCCACCAGTGCCCATAGCGCGGGGACCGAGACCCAGTACTTC; cdr3_aa: CATSAHSAGTETQYF
clone_size: NA; j_call: TRBJ2-1; d_call: TRBD2; v_call: TRBV30; cdr3_nt: TGTGCCTGCGAAATAGCGGGGGGATATGAGCAGTTCTTC; cdr3_aa: CACEIAGGYEQFF
clone_size: NA; j_call: TRBJ2-7; d_call: TRBD1; v_call: TRBV19; cdr3_nt: TGTGCCAGTAGTCTCACAGGGGTTTCCTACGAGCAGTACTTC; cdr3_aa: CASSLTGVSYEQYF
clone_size: NA; j_call: TRBJ2-1; d_call: TRBD1; v_call: TRBV6-4; cdr3_nt: TGTGCCAGCAGTGCCCTCCCAGGGACAGGGGGGAACAATGAGCAGTTCTTC; cdr3_aa: CASSALPGTGGNNEQFF
clone_size: NA; j_call: TRBJ1-1; d_call: NA; v_call: TRBV5-1; cdr3_nt: TGCGCCAGCAGCTTGGTCGGCGGCAGTGAAGTGAACACTGAAGCTTTCTTT; cdr3_aa: CASSLVGGSEVNTEAFF
clone_size: NA; j_call: TRBJ1-6; d_call: NA; v_call: TRBV7-2; cdr3_nt: TGTGCCAGCAGCTCGCTAACAGGGAACAATTCACCCCTCCACTTT; cdr3_aa: CASSSLTGNNSPLHF
clone_size: NA; j_call: TRBJ2-7; d_call: NA; v_call: TRBV4-2; cdr3_nt: TGTGCCAGCAGCCAAGCGGCAGCGGTCTTGGAGCACGAGCAGTACTTC; cdr3_aa: CASSQAAAVLEHEQYF
clone_size: NA; j_call: TRBJ2-7; d_call: NA; v_call: TRBV7-6; cdr3_nt: TGTGCCAGCAGCCCGACAGCCTACGAGCAGTACTTC; cdr3_aa: CASSPTAYEQYF
clone_size: once; j_call: TRBJ1-5; d_call: NA; v_call: TRBV20-1; cdr3_nt: TGCAGTGCTAGTGGAAGGGGTAATAGCAATCAGCCCCAGCATTTT; cdr3_aa: CSASGRGNSNQPQHF
clone_size: NA; j_call: TRBJ1-2; d_call: NA; v_call: TRBV12-3/TRBV12-4; cdr3_nt: TGTGCCAGTGATAGGGGCGCTAACTATGGCTACACCTTC; cdr3_aa: CASDRGANYGYTF
clone_size: NA; j_call: TRBJ2-7; d_call: TRBD1; v_call: TRBV28; cdr3_nt: TGTGCCAGCAGTTCCTACAGGGGGCTCTCCTACGAGCAGTACTTC; cdr3_aa: CASSSYRGLSYEQYF
clone_size: NA; j_call: TRBJ1-5; d_call: NA; v_call: TRBV21-1; cdr3_nt: TGTGCCAGCAGCCCCTCTCGTGGGGGGGCAGTCGTAGAGCCCTATAGCAATCAGCCCCAGCATTTT; cdr3_aa: CASSPSRGGAVVEPYSNQPQHF
clone_size: NA; j_call: TRBJ1-4; d_call: NA; v_call: TRBV5-1; cdr3_nt: TGCGCCAGCAGCTTGGGGCAAATTAATGAAAAACTGTTTTTT; cdr3_aa: CASSLGQINEKLFF
clone_size: NA; j_call: TRBJ2-3; d_call: NA; v_call: TRBV5-1; cdr3_nt: TGCGCCAGCAGCTTAACGGGGGGCGGAACAGATACGCAGTATTTT; cdr3_aa: CASSLTGGGTDTQYF
clone_size: NA; j_call: TRBJ1-2; d_call: NA; v_call: TRBV6-5; cdr3_nt: TGTGCCAGCAGACTAGGCATTGGTACCTATGGCTACACCTTC; cdr3_aa: CASRLGIGTYGYTF